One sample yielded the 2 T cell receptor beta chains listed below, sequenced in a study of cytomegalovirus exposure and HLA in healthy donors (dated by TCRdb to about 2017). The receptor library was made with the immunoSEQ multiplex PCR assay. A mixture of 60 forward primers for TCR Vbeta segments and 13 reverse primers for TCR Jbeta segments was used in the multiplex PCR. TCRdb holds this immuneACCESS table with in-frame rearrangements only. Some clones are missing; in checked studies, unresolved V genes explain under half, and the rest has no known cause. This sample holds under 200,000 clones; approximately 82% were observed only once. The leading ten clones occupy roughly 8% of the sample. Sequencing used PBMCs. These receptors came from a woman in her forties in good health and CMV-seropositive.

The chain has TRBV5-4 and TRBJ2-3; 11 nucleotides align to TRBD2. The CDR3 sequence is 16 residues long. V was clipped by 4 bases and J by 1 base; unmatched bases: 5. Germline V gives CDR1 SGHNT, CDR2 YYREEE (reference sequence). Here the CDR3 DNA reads TGTGCCAGCAGCACTAGCGGGAGAGGAGGCACAGATACGCAGTATTTT. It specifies CASSTSGRGGTDTQYF.

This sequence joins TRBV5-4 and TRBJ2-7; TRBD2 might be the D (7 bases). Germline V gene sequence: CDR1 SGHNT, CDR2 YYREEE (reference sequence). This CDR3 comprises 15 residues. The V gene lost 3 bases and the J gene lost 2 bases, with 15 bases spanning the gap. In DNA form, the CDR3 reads TGTGCCAGCAGCTCGGCCGGGGGGCTCCCCTACGAGCAGTACTTC. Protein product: CASSSAGGLPYEQYF.